This TCR beta chain appears in the sequencing data of a study of cytomegalovirus exposure and HLA in healthy donors (dated by TCRdb to the late 2010s). With regard to the full study: According to an earlier analysis of several hundred of the donors, 150 million to 200 million T cells yielded some 110 million unique TCR beta sequences and about 300 Gb of sequence data. An earlier analysis of fewer than 750 of the donors used high-throughput TCR beta sequencing to judge whether each TCR beta V gene segment behaved as functional or pseudogenic. HLA typing covered class I and class II loci at four-digit resolution. The number of typed donors differed by locus: about 629-630 for A, B, C, DRB1 and DQB1; some 500 for DQA1; some 590 for DPA1; and some 470 for DPB1. The study was designed to test whether signatures of past pathogen exposure could be identified by cataloging public T cell receptors. The study combined high-throughput TCR immunosequencing, statistical association of individual TCRs with disease status, and machine learning to predict cytomegalovirus infection status. Donor age, sex, ethnicity and CMV serostatus were compiled alongside the repertoire data. Among the roughly 400 genotyped donors, approximately 81% belonged to the genetic ancestry cluster associated with self-reported Caucasian donors. The study used immunosequencing to profile the T cell repertoires of 666 subjects and linked those repertoires to cytomegalovirus serostatus. Genome-wide SNP genotypes for about 65% of the 666 donors were used in a later genetic analysis, which treated that subset as a discovery cohort. The later analysis used no new phenotypic data to find candidate immune exposures, relying instead on TCR beta sequences and their occurrence across donors. All discovery cohort repertoires had been generated on a single sequencing platform. A separate validation cohort of roughly 130 different subjects was used in addition to the approximately 640-subject first cohort. An early release covering about 600 HLA-typed donors comprised about 320 gigabases of sequencing data and around 80 million unique TCR sequences. To study patterns of TCR occurrence, a later analysis re-analyzed previously published TCR beta repertoires from 550 to 800 donors and added high-resolution HLA genotyping. Four or five DR-DQ haplotypes were handled as single units for association and clustering because linkage in the cohort was strong. On average, around 200,000 unique TCR beta nucleotide sequences were sequenced per donor among a few hundred genotyped donors of the cohort, with 15% to 20% of those sequences being non-productive.

The CDR3 runs 16 residues from the cysteine to the phenylalanine. Only CDR3 DNA remains: 48 bases, in frame from the first base. Receptor libraries were prepared by the immunoSEQ multiplex PCR assay. For the multiplex PCR, a mixture combining 60 forward primers for TCR Vbeta segments and 13 reverse primers for TCR Jbeta segments was used. The CDR3 region of rearranged TCR beta genes was amplified from genomic DNA by a multiplex PCR assay. On the Illumina HiSeq System, the amplified TCR beta libraries were sequenced as 87-base-pair reads. In the source study's methods: In a later analysis, 80 million or so unique TCR beta chains were counted across the roughly 670 repertoires, and around 11 million of these chains were shared by at least two donors. To remove PCR and sequencing errors, raw reads were error-corrected and collapsed into unique sequences using a nearest-neighbor algorithm that merged closely related sequences. CDR3 sequences were aligned to IMGT reference sequences to assign V, D and J gene segments. For a sequence to be retained, a match of at least six nucleotides was required to both a V gene segment and a J gene segment. A rearrangement counted as productive if the CDR3 had no stop codons and remained in frame with V and J, and every other rearrangement counted as non-productive. CDR3 was defined by IMGT convention, running from the second conserved V-encoded cysteine to the conserved J-encoded phenylalanine. The earlier analysis of around 640 of the donors excluded sequences that lacked an unambiguous match to a single V gene segment. An earlier analysis of 550 to 650 of the donors classified V segments as functional when productive rearrangements were above 56.7% and as segregating when the standard deviation between donors was above 5%. A statistical classification framework was developed to diagnose cytomegalovirus status using the catalog of TCR beta chain sequences. In a later analysis, TCR nucleotide sequences were compared against IMGT/GENE-DB human TR gene sequences so that V and J genes could be assigned. Using the TCRdist pipeline, a later analysis assigned CDR3 sequences along with most-parsimonious VDJ recombination scenarios. In a later analysis, each TCR beta chain was defined by its CDR3 amino acid sequence together with its V-gene family, and reads lacking a unique V-gene family were excluded. In a later analysis, fewer than 600 highly shared, low-generation-probability nucleotide sequences were removed to address suspected cross-contamination and a sequencing artifact. For each public chain, a later analysis derived a clonal expansion index from normalized ranks of inferred template counts within each repertoire. In a later analysis, generation probabilities were computed using a VDJ recombination model fitted to out-of-frame rearrangements, and the results were checked against IGoR. A later analysis scored TCR-TCR, TCR-HLA and TCR-CMV co-occurrence with hypergeometric tests, applying a repertoire-size bias correction to TCR pairs. A later analysis estimated false discovery rates by permuting HLA or CMV assignments 20 times. In a later analysis, co-occurring TCRs were grouped with DBSCAN, and TCRdist sequence similarity was added when clustering was performed within HLA-allele-positive subsets. Repertoires with fewer than 30,000 or more than 120,000 public chains, plus five repertoires with anomalous nucleotide sharing, were excluded from co-occurrence clustering. This immuneACCESS table, as held by TCRdb, lists in-frame sequences with V and J called but not all clones. Of the missing ones, under half trace to an unresolved V gene in checked studies; the others have no known cause. The DNA gave D and trimming, while V, J and clone size come from that table. This sample holds tens of thousands of clones; 55% to 75% were observed only once. The ten largest clones add up to about 12% of the sample.

In regard to this clone: Its antigen has not been determined. The sample holds no much larger clone one base away, and base qualities are not on file.

Study-wide conclusions, independent of this receptor: Some IMGT-functional V segments, including TRBV6-2 and TRBV6-3, could not be told apart with the 87-base-pair reads, so those segments were excluded. A further reported finding was that TCR beta sequences accurately predicted the HLA-A and HLA-B alleles for most subjects in the first cohort. Roughly uniform sequencing depth across donors was assumed in presence/absence analyses, although this assumption may not hold. Because some donors lacked HLA typing at each locus, the association tests relied only on the typed subset. Compared with equally common non-associated chains, HLA-associated TCR beta chains in a later analysis were more clonally expanded and had lower generation probabilities. The only immune exposure information available for the cohort was CMV serostatus. According to a later analysis, most CMV-associated TCR beta chains appeared to be HLA-restricted, and the HLA associations seemed to be driven largely by CMV exposure. The sequencing pipeline was judged likely to have produced a cluster of highly shared sequence variants as a technical artifact. A later analysis associated 15,000 to 20,000 TCR beta sequences with specific HLA alleles at a false discovery rate of 0.05. A total of 164 TCR beta chains were listed by the study as associated with cytomegalovirus. In a later analysis, several top co-occurrence clusters were reported to appear linked to parvovirus B19, influenza, CMV and Epstein-Barr virus. The authors suggested that the approach could potentially be generalized to other disease states and immunological phenotypes. Correlated functional status among segregating V segments might reflect linkage disequilibrium, but an unknown experimental factor could not be ruled out. The classifier was reported to diagnose cytomegalovirus status with high specificity and sensitivity in both the original cohort and the validation cohort. Only TCR beta chains were sequenced in this cohort, and the absence of alpha or paired-chain data limited detectable features. Because counts were too low, about 15 rarely observed V segments, including chromosome 9 orphons, were left out of the earlier analysis of some 640 of the donors. In an earlier analysis of roughly 500 of the donors, most TCR beta V segments appeared in productive rearrangements about 87% or about 30% of the time, broadly matching IMGT annotations. Most TCR sequences were observed very rarely across donors, whereas some public TCRs were present in many individuals. In a later analysis, TCR association rates were found to vary across HLA loci, with the most associated TCRs seen for DRB1 alleles and the fewest for HLA-C alleles. When HLA alleles, especially DR and DQ, strongly co-occurred, TCR associations were difficult to assign to individual alleles. A later genetic analysis reported fewer N-insertions in productive TCRs among donors in an Asian-associated ancestry cluster than the roughly 670-donor mean. A few of the identified cytomegalovirus-associated TCR beta chains were confirmed in vitro to be specific for cytomegalovirus antigens. A later genetic analysis associated a missense DCLRE1C variant with V-gene and J-gene trimming of TCR beta chains, and an independent cohort replicated the association.

The cohort was made up of approximately 700 healthy bone marrow donors. All cohort members were sampled while nominally healthy, although unrecorded immune exposures were likely present. The donor was CMV seropositive and was included in the group of about 290 seropositive cohort members. A peripheral blood sample was collected from each donor, and TCR beta sequencing was performed on peripheral blood mononuclear cells. Genomic DNA was extracted from the blood cell samples with the Qiagen DNeasy Blood Extraction Kit. Sequences were obtained from PBMCs. The sequence derives from a woman aged 35 to 49 in good health and CMV-seropositive. The rearranged chain carries TRBV21-1 and TRBJ1-5; the D call of TRBD1 is as the table states it, not checked on the DNA. TRBV21-1 is described as a pseudogene. The bases read TGTGCCAGCAGCAGAGAGTGGGCCGGTCGCAATCAGCCCCAGCATTTT. It encodes CASSREWAGRNQPQHF.